The clone carrying this TCR beta chain was recorded at least ten times. Its specificity is unknown. The germline V gene has CDR1 SNHLY and CDR2 FYNNEI. This CDR3 is 12 amino acids long. V was pared by 0 bases and J by 7 bases, with 7 bases between. 5'RACE template switching generated TCR cDNA, adding a universal primer site and UMIs. TCRdb re-called the 5' RACE reads with MiXCR, one entry per CDR3 protein. Among around 300,000 distinct CDR3 sequences listed, roughly 4% were seen once. This entry comes from a study of T cells after yellow fever vaccination. Overall study: Preparing low-cell-number fractions relied on SMART-Seq v4 Ultra Low Input.

Overall study results and limits: In FACS-sorted repertoires, abundant clonotypes from the bulk population could appear as contaminants. A small proportion of clonotypes was detected in both the CD4 and CD8 compartments.

This sequence originates from a man aged 18 to 30 who received the YFV17D yellow fever vaccine. Source: PBMCs, taken 5 days after the yellow fever booster vaccination. The chain couples TRBV2 to TRBJ2-7, with no clear D. The CDR3 is CASSEARLEQYV. The CDR3 DNA is TGTGCCAGCAGTGAAGCCCGACTGGAGCAGTACGTC.